This entry is about one T cell receptor beta chain. Its antigen is not identified. The data belong to a study of cytomegalovirus exposure and HLA in healthy donors. Some clones are missing from TCRdb's copy, which holds only in-frame ones; the method was immunoSEQ multiplex PCR. The data show some 260,000 clones, with about 90% seen just once and 12% held by the top ten. Study-wide points: The classifier, whose performance was assessed in both the original and validation cohorts, reportedly diagnosed cytomegalovirus status with high specificity and sensitivity. According to a later analysis, TCR clusters from the first cohort tended to co-occur in the 120 or so validation repertoires.

J gave up 5 bases and V 5 bases, and 5 bases lay outside the gene matches. The CDR3 has 14 amino acids. CDR1 and CDR2 from the germline V gene are SEHNR and FQNEAQ (reference sequence). A roughly 120-subject validation cohort, separate from the approximately 670-subject first cohort, supplied the donors. V usage is TRBV7-9 and J usage is TRBJ2-5, with 10 nucleotides matching TRBD1. Sequencing input: PBMCs. This clonotype originated in a man between 18 and 29 years old in good health and CMV-seropositive. CDR3 nucleotide sequence: TGTGCCAGCAGCACGACAGGGGGCGAGGAGACCCAGTACTTC. It is translated as CASSTTGGEETQYF.